Presented here are 9 T cell receptor beta chains from one specimen sequenced in a study of response to subunit inactivated influenza vaccine listed by TCRdb under 2018. Library prep was done by RT-PCR. TCRdb names Illumina HiSeq 2500 as the instrument used. TCRdb reprocessing: public reads trimmed at Q25 with fastp, clones called with MiXCR, in-frame beta chains kept. Each entry is one CDR3 protein sequence, shown with its most common DNA and genes. The sample records approximately 500,000 distinct CDR3 sequences, less than 25% of which are singletons. Of the sample, 2.5% to 3% is held by the ten largest clones. These data were likewise used in another study, on T cells expressing NK-cell markers. As described in the second report: TCR beta cDNA libraries were made by 5'RACE template switching that added a universal primer site and unique molecular identifiers.

The source material was CD4+ T cells sorted from PBMCs, sampled 12 days after vaccination. The receptors here all came from a man aged 50 to 59 who received an inactivated influenza vaccine. Donor details come from another sample of the same person, matched by shared clones.

This chain's CDR3 is CASGVGSTDTQYF. CDR3 nucleotides: TGTGCCAGCGGGGTTGGGAGCACAGATACGCAGTATTTT. This chain uses TRBV7-3 with TRBJ2-3; D ambiguous. Germline loops: CDR1 SGHTA, CDR2 FQGTGA. Trimming stripped 8 bases from V and 0 bases from J, with 9 bases between. There are 13 residues in the CDR3.

This clonotype has only a few counts. The gene calls are TRBV20-1 and TRBJ2-1; 8 bases map to TRBD2. CDR1 is DFQATT, CDR2 SNEGSKA, per germline (reference sequence). Trimming took 1 base from V and 12 from J; bases not matched to a gene: 11. CDR3 size: 14 residues. The CDR3 DNA reads as TGCAGTGCTAGAGTACGGGGGGGCCTTAAGGGGCAGTTCTTC. It yields the protein CSARVRGGLKGQFF.

The chain has TRBV28 and TRBJ2-3, with TRBD2 matching 8 bases. The CDR3 is 14 residues long. V trimming: 2 bases; J trimming: 12 bases; junction bases outside the gene matches: 10. CDR1 and CDR2 from the germline V gene are MDHEN and SYDVKM. The CDR3: CASSLTPGGGRQYF. The CDR3 coding sequence is TGTGCCAGCAGTTTAACCCCCGGGGGGGGTCGACAGTATTTT.

The CDR3 loop reads CASSRGRTVIQETQYF. The CDR3 DNA is TGCGCCAGCTCTCGAGGAAGGACAGTTATACAAGAGACCCAGTACTTC. The chain joins TRBV10-2 to TRBJ2-5, with D tentatively TRBD1 (6 bases). V lost 8 bases to trimming and J lost 2 bases, with 21 bases between them. Germline values: CDR1 WSHSY, CDR2 SAAADI. The CDR3 spans 16 residues.

The chain joins TRBV4-3 to TRBJ2-7, with 9 nucleotides matching TRBD1. CDR3 size: 15 residues. CDR1 LGHNA and CDR2 YSLEER come from the germline V gene. The trim removed 1 base at V and 6 bases at J, leaving 7 bases unmatched. This CDR3 is CASSQGTGDWGEQYF. In DNA, the CDR3 is TGCGCCAGCAGCCAAGGGACAGGGGATTGGGGCGAGCAGTACTTC.

The J gene is TRBJ2-7, the V gene TRBV4-3; the D is unclear. The CDR3 spans 14 residues. The ends were cut back, 0 bases at V and 2 bases at J, with 8 bases in the middle. Germline lookup yields CDR1 LGHNA and CDR2 YSLEER. The CDR3 bases are TGCGCCAGCAGCCAAGAATCGCGTGCCTACGAGCAGTACTTC. Its translation is CASSQESRAYEQYF.

Only a few counts were recorded for this clonotype. V gene TRBV20-1 combines with J gene TRBJ2-1; 8 bases agree with TRBD2. Germline V gene data show CDR1 as DFQATT and CDR2 as SNEGSKA (reference sequence). This CDR3 region has 13 residues. V trimming: 3 bases; J trimming: 7 bases; junction bases outside the gene matches: 5. The DNA of the CDR3 is TGCAGTGCTAGCGGGAGGGCTGAGAATGAGCAGTTCTTC. Translated, it gives CSASGRAENEQFF.

This clonotype has more than one count but fewer than ten. One end of the junction varies from germline; a read error may be responsible. The genes are TRBV29-1 and TRBJ2-5; D ambiguous. Germline CDR1 and CDR2: SQVTM and ANQGSEA. The CDR3 spans 11 residues. The DNA of the CDR3 is TGCAGCGTTCAAGACGGCAAGACCCAGTACTTC. Translation gives CSVQDGKTQYF.

In this sample, this clonotype turned up a few times. The chain joins TRBV5-1 to TRBJ2-1; a possible D gene is TRBD1 (8 bases). Germline V gene lookup returns CDR1 SGHRS and CDR2 YFSETQ. V gave up 1 base and J gave up 5 bases, with 13 bases separating them. The CDR3 is made up of 15 amino acids. CDR3 DNA sequence: TGCGCCAGCAGCTTGCTACAGGGGGGGAACAATGAGCAGTTCTTC. It encodes CASSLLQGGNNEQFF.